These 22 T cell receptor beta chains originate from one sample sequenced in a study of technical replicates of blood from a handful of donors. Repertoires were generated with immunoSEQ multiplex PCR, while TCRdb's copy carries only in-frame clones and drops some. Seen here are 74,000 or so clones, approximately 96% observed once, and the top ten hold roughly 0.33%. Sequencing input: T cells isolated from PBMCs. These receptors were obtained from a human donor in good health.

CDR3 residues: CASQTSGSLTDTQYF. CDR3 DNA: TGCGCCAGCCAAACGAGCGGGAGCTTAACAGATACGCAGTATTTT. V is TRBV5-1 and J is TRBJ2-3; 8 nucleotides align to TRBD2. The V gene end was trimmed by 7 bases and the J gene end by 3 bases; junction bases not matched to a gene: 10. The CDR3 length is 15 residues. Germline assignment: CDR1 SGHRS and CDR2 YFSETQ.

The genes are TRBV7-3 and TRBJ2-1; 7 bases align to TRBD2. V was clipped by 2 bases and J by 9 bases; unmatched bases: 4. This CDR3 has 13 residues. CDR1 and CDR2 (germline): SGHTA, FQGTGA. The CDR3 here is CASSLGGSSEQFF. The CDR3 bases are TGTGCCAGCAGCTTAGGCGGGAGTAGTGAGCAGTTCTTC.

The chain carries TRBV27 and TRBJ2-7, with D possibly matching TRBD1 (6 bases). Germline CDR1 reads MNHEY; CDR2 reads SMNVEV (reference sequence). The CDR3 is 15 residues long. V lost 5 bases to trimming and J lost 1 base, with 15 bases between them. CDR3 amino acids: CASSLQGQGSYEQYF. The CDR3 DNA is TGTGCCAGCAGTCTCCAAGGGCAGGGGTCCTACGAGCAGTACTTC.

This chain links TRBV27 with TRBJ2-7, with 7 bases identical to TRBD1. Germline trimming cut 2 bases from V and 7 bases from J; bases unmatched to any gene: 5. This CDR3 region has 13 residues. Germline V gene sequence: CDR1 MNHEY, CDR2 SMNVEV (reference sequence). CDR3 nucleotide sequence: TGTGCCAGCAGTTTAGGACAGGCTGGGGAGCAGTACTTC. Amino acid sequence: CASSLGQAGEQYF.

J is TRBJ2-7 and V is TRBV2; perhaps TRBD1 as D (6 bases). The germline CDR1 and CDR2 sequences are SNHLY and FYNNEI. V lost 1 base and J lost 5, with 12 bases in between. The CDR3 length is 14 residues. The CDR3 sequence is CASSEGTVPHEQYF. In DNA form, the CDR3 reads TGTGCCAGCAGTGAAGGGACAGTCCCCCACGAGCAGTACTTC.

V is TRBV10-3 and J is TRBJ2-7, with D unclear. The germline V gene encodes CDR1 ENHRY and CDR2 SYGVKD. The CDR3 contains 12 residues. Trimming took off 3 bases at V and 2 bases at J, with 5 bases between the two ends. The CDR3 sequence is CAISEAPYEQYF. CDR3 nucleotides: TGTGCCATCAGTGAAGCCCCCTACGAGCAGTACTTC.

The CDR3 sequence is CSGEAGGGEQFF. CDR3 DNA: TGCAGCGGGGAAGCGGGAGGGGGTGAGCAGTTCTTC. The J gene is TRBJ2-1, the V gene TRBV29-1; 10 nucleotides agree with TRBD2. The V segment lost 7 bases and the J segment 9 bases; nucleotides outside the gene matches: 6. This CDR3 comprises 12 residues. Per germline, CDR1 SQVTM and CDR2 ANQGSEA.

The chain joins TRBV28 to TRBJ2-7; D possibly corresponds to TRBD2 (5 bases). This CDR3 comprises 11 residues. Germline CDR1 reads MDHEN; CDR2 reads SYDVKM. V was cut by 6 bases and J by 6 bases, with 9 bases left in between. The CDR3 protein is CASSSGGEQYF. The CDR3 region has the DNA TGTGCCAGCAGCTCCGGAGGCGAGCAGTACTTC.

The CDR3 DNA reads TGTGCCAGCAGCGCGCCCCGGGACAGGGGCACAGATACGCAGTATTTT. The encoded protein is CASSAPRDRGTDTQYF. The chain combines TRBV9 with TRBJ2-3, with 9 bases aligning to TRBD1. CDR1 is SGDLS, CDR2 YYNGEE, per germline. V lost 3 bases to trimming and J lost 1 base; unmatched junction nucleotides: 6. The CDR3 length is 16 residues.

The chain combines TRBV18 with TRBJ1-2; D not certain. CDR1 is KGHSH, CDR2 LQKENI, per germline. V dropped 4 bases and J dropped 2 bases, with 14 bases sitting between them. The CDR3 totals 15 residues. In DNA form, the CDR3 reads TGTGCCAGCTCACTTAACATAGCGGAGAACTATGGCTACACCTTC. It specifies CASSLNIAENYGYTF.

J is TRBJ2-5 and V is TRBV7-2, with D uncertain. The V end was cut by 4 bases, the J end by 5 bases, with 5 bases between. The CDR3 loop spans 11 amino acids. Per the germline V gene, CDR1 is SGHTA and CDR2 is FQGNSA. This chain's CDR3 is CASSSQETQYF. Here the CDR3 DNA reads TGTGCCAGCAGCTCCCAGGAGACCCAGTACTTC.

This CDR3 reads CASSSNPGLAGATQYF. CDR3 nucleotide sequence: TGTGCCAGCAGCTCGAACCCGGGACTAGCGGGGGCAACGCAGTACTTC. The chain employs TRBV11-3 and TRBJ2-7; 14 nucleotides match TRBD2. V dropped 4 bases and J dropped 9; count of bases not matched to a gene: 11. This CDR3 spans 16 amino acids. Germline loops: CDR1 SGHNT, CDR2 YENEEA.

The chain carries TRBV4-2 and TRBJ2-3; tentatively, D is TRBD2 (5 bases). V was pared by 4 bases and J by 6 bases, with 23 bases between. Germline V gives CDR1 LGHNA, CDR2 YNFKEQ. The CDR3 consists of 17 residues. In DNA form, the CDR3 reads TGTGCCAGCAGCCCAGATTCTCAGCGGCCTCAGGAGGATACGCAGTATTTT. This codes for CASSPDSQRPQEDTQYF.

The rearrangement joins TRBV6-5 to TRBJ2-1; D is uncertain. This CDR3 has 14 residues. The V gene lost 0 bases and the J gene lost 6 bases, with 9 bases spanning the gap. The V gene's germline CDR1 is MNHEY and CDR2 SVGAGI. The CDR3 loop is CASSYSSPSNEQFF. CDR3 bases: TGTGCCAGCAGTTACTCCTCTCCCTCCAATGAGCAGTTCTTC.

The chain carries TRBV19 and TRBJ2-7; the match to TRBD2 covers 7 bases. Germline loops: CDR1 LNHDA, CDR2 SQIVND (reference sequence). The CDR3 spans 16 residues. The ends lost 6 bases at V and 0 bases at J; junction bases unmatched: 11. As DNA, the CDR3 is TGTGCCAGTAGCAGGGAGGGGCGGGCTACCTCCTACGAGCAGTACTTC. As protein: CASSREGRATSYEQYF.

In DNA form, the CDR3 reads TGCGCCAGCAGTGAATCAGAACCGCTAGCGGAGCTATACAATGAGCAGTTCTTC. It yields the protein CASSESEPLAELYNEQFF. V usage is TRBV10-2 and J usage is TRBJ2-1; 7 nucleotides align to TRBD2. The V gene's germline CDR1 is WSHSY and CDR2 SAAADI. This CDR3 comprises 18 residues. Unmatched junction bases numbered 15, after V lost 3 bases and J lost 4 bases.

The gene calls are TRBV5-4 and TRBJ2-5; possibly TRBD2 for D (6 bases). CDR3 length: 14 amino acids. V lost 3 bases to trimming and J lost 5 bases, with 14 bases between them. Per the germline V gene, CDR1 is SGHNT and CDR2 is YYREEE (reference sequence). DNA for the CDR3: TGTGCCAGCAGCTCCACGGAGGGTGGGGAGACCCAGTACTTC. Its protein product is CASSSTEGGETQYF.

V and J are TRBV6-1 and TRBJ1-1; D gene ambiguous. Per the germline V gene, CDR1 is MNHNS and CDR2 is SASEGT. V was clipped by 5 bases and J by 0 bases, with 10 bases between them. The length of the CDR3 is 14 residues. CDR3 residues: CASSLEFMNTEAFF. CDR3 DNA sequence: TGTGCCAGCAGTTTAGAGTTCATGAACACTGAAGCTTTCTTT.

The V call is TRBV4-2, the J call TRBJ2-1; maybe TRBD2 (5 bases). CDR3 length: 16 amino acids. Trimming shortened V by 3 bases and J by 0 bases, and 12 bases separated the two germline ends. Germline CDR1 is LGHNA and CDR2 is YNFKEQ. The CDR3 nucleotides are TGTGCCAGCAGCCAGGCTCTAGGGAGCTCCTACAATGAGCAGTTCTTC. Its protein is CASSQALGSSYNEQFF.

The gene calls are TRBV6-5 and TRBJ1-1, with 7 nucleotides matching TRBD1. Germline CDR1 is MNHEY and CDR2 is SVGAGI. CDR3 size: 15 residues. V lost 8 bases, J lost 3 bases, and 12 bases stayed unmatched. DNA for the CDR3: TGTGCCAGCGAAGTCCATTACGGGACAGACACTGAAGCTTTCTTT. As protein: CASEVHYGTDTEAFF.

The rearrangement links TRBV4-1 to TRBJ2-7; TRBD2 matches 8 bases. The CDR3 extends over 14 amino acids. From germline, CDR1 is MGHRA and CDR2 YSYEKL. V lost 2 bases, J lost 2 bases, and 2 bases stayed unmatched. CDR3 sequence: CASSQTSGTYEQYF. The CDR3 coding sequence is TGCGCCAGCAGCCAAACTAGCGGAACCTACGAGCAGTACTTC.

The CDR3 reads CASSGTDMNTEAFF. CDR3 in DNA: TGCGCCAGCAGCGGAACGGACATGAACACTGAAGCTTTCTTT. The V call is TRBV5-1, the J call TRBJ1-1; a possible D gene is TRBD1 (5 bases). The CDR3 is made up of 14 amino acids. Germline V gene lookup returns CDR1 SGHRS and CDR2 YFSETQ. Trimming shortened V by 4 bases and J by 0 bases, and 10 bases separated the two germline ends.